This entry concerns a single T cell receptor beta chain. This sample stems from a study of cytomegalovirus exposure and HLA in healthy donors. The CDR3 contains 15 residues. From germline, CDR1 is MNHEY and CDR2 SVGAGI. Trimming shortened V by 2 bases and J by 0 bases, and 8 bases separated the two germline ends. The PCR was carried out with 60 Vbeta primers and 13 Jbeta primers. Clones were sequenced by immunoSEQ multiplex PCR, and TCRdb holds only the in-frame ones, with some missing. The sample has approximately 140,000 clones; 80% are singletons. The chain couples TRBV6-5 to TRBJ1-5, with no clear D. Sample: PBMCs. The receptor comes from a male donor in good health and CMV-seronegative. CDR3 protein: CASSYMADSNQPQHF. CDR3 in DNA: TGTGCCAGCAGTTACATGGCGGATAGCAATCAGCCCCAGCATTTT.